This is a list of T cell receptor beta chains from one sample in a study of Ad26.COV2.S vaccination and SARS-CoV-2 variants. The protocol was immunoSEQ multiplex PCR, while the TCRdb copy is restricted to in-frame clones and leaves out a portion. The table lists about 350,000 clones, more than 75% of them singletons. The material sequenced was peripheral blood, taken in a trial of Ad26.COV2.S vaccine versus placebo. Every receptor here comes from a person aged 18-65 years who received the Ad26.COV2.S COVID-19 vaccine or a placebo. Each CDR3 is given with its conserved first and last residue. Clone size is not always given. Where it is, it says once, few, many or a class for expanded clones.

J	V	size	CDR3
TRBJ2-5	TRBV20-1	NA	CSASRTEETQYF
TRBJ1-3	TRBV10-3	NA	CAISGRGNTIYF
TRBJ2-1	TRBV14	once	CASSRISLAYQSSYNEQFF
TRBJ1-1	TRBV27	NA	CASSLGAGAKTEAFF
TRBJ1-4	TRBV30	NA	CAWSVGTTEKLFF
TRBJ2-3	TRBV19	NA	CASSSRLGTSTDTQYF
TRBJ2-7	TRBV7-9	NA	CASSDGTVSSYEQYF
TRBJ2-1	TRBV21-1	NA	CASSKGPSNEQFF
TRBJ2-3	TRBV7-6	NA	CASSGSTDTQYF
TRBJ2-1	TRBV11-2	NA	CASSYPTGDNEQFF
TRBJ2-4	TRBV28	NA	CASSLAGENIQYF
TRBJ2-2	TRBV12-3/TRBV12-4	NA	CASRLTTGELFF
TRBJ1-4	TRBV19	NA	CASSIVFLAEKLFF
TRBJ2-7	TRBV24-1	NA	CATSDLIAGIIYF
TRBJ1-5	TRBV4-3	NA	CASSQDREQNQPQHF
TRBJ1-3	TRBV6-5	NA	CASSYTSSGNTIYF
TRBJ2-5	TRBV28	NA	CASISLYRAGRQETQYF
TRBJ1-1	TRBV11-2	NA	CASSLGGQLEAFF
TRBJ1-4	TRBV27	NA	CASSLSGTGDWEKLFF
TRBJ1-2	TRBV4-2	NA	CASSQVGIPYGYTF
TRBJ2-2	TRBV10-3	NA	CAISPGKGTGELFF
TRBJ1-2	TRBV3-1/TRBV3-2	NA	CASSQFSDSYGYTF
TRBJ2-1	TRBV27	NA	CASSLYGPDRTNPQYNEQFF
TRBJ2-7	TRBV27	NA	CASGAGSYEQYF
TRBJ1-5	TRBV5-6	once	CASSAKPGQGEGQPQHF
TRBJ2-7	TRBV3-1/TRBV3-2	NA	CASSQVNLHQQYF
TRBJ2-5	TRBV6-2/TRBV6-3	NA	CASSHEPGQGEETQYF
TRBJ2-2	TRBV10-1	NA	CATLANTGELFF
TRBJ2-3	TRBV12-3/TRBV12-4	NA	CASSFADTQYF
TRBJ1-5	TRBV19	NA	CASSTYRDLSNQPQHF